This TCR beta chain emerged from a study of blood T cell repertoires in COVID-19 (dated by TCRdb to 2019 to 2021). Turning to the overall study: Samples covering the acute and convalescent phases of COVID-19 were provided by collaborators in the United States, Italy and Spain. The repertoires were released in a freely available public database meant as a resource for research on the immune response to SARS-CoV-2. Sample metadata almost always included a de-identified subject ID, COVID-19 status, age in years and sex. The prospective study material was composed of cDNA or gDNA derived from T cells, B-cell-depleted T cells, or PBMCs. Samples were obtained from the ongoing ImmuneRACE study (first 160 participants) and from roughly 1,300 subjects provided by 6 global collaborators. Where available, HLA class I and class II types were obtained from metadata supplied by the sample provider rather than from assay-based typing. Deeply sampled blood TCRbeta repertoires from subjects exposed to, actively infected with, or recovered from COVID-19 were included in the dataset.

TCRbeta CDR3 regions were amplified from genomic DNA by means of the immunoSEQ Assay, a bias-controlled multiplex PCR. On the study's bioinformatics: The number of nucleated cells in each sample was estimated from the amplification of reference gene primers within the assay. To quantify the absolute abundance of each unique TCRbeta CDR3 rearrangement, sequence reads were collapsed and filtered. Productive Simpson clonality was computed per sample as the square root of Simpson's diversity index over productive rearrangements. TCRdb re-hosts the immuneACCESS table, in-frame sequences only. Its copies lack some clones; in the studies checked, an unresolved V gene accounts for under half of them, and the cause for the rest is not known. The DNA gave D and trimming, while V, J and clone size come from that table. Recorded for this sample are fewer than 250,000 clones; roughly 84% of them occurred a single time. The ten biggest clones cover roughly 3.1% of the sample.

Participants in the prospective study were enrolled through a virtual design, were aged about 18 to 90 years, and lived in 24 United States geographic areas. In the prospective study, cohorts were assigned on the basis of participant-reported clinical history obtained from a screening survey and a study questionnaire. A participant counted as exposed if, within 2 weeks of entering the study, that participant had been in contact with someone who had a PCR-confirmed or clinician-diagnosed COVID-19 case. Mobile phlebotomists in the prospective study collected whole blood, serum and a nasopharyngeal or oropharyngeal swab from every participant. Over an approximately 2-month period, participants in the prospective study had the option of providing additional blood draws and questionnaires. Before DNA extraction, prospective study blood samples were shipped either frozen or at room temperature. Results and caveats for the whole study, not just this receptor: The amount of clinical and demographic metadata varied by source and participant and was provided uncurated.

V is clipped by 5 bases and J by 5 bases, and the sequence between their germline boundaries is 10 bases long. As encoded in the germline V gene (reference sequence), CDR1 is SEHNR while CDR2 is FQNEAQ. From the cysteine through the phenylalanine, the CDR3 covers 13 amino acids. Kept here is only the CDR3 DNA, which spans 39 bases and is read in frame from base 1. In the case of this clone: The target of this receptor is not known. No base quality information exists; no much larger clone differs at one position.

Rearrangement joined TRBV7-9 to TRBJ1-5, with the D gene too uncertain to name. The TCR was taken from a young woman who had been exposed to COVID-19. The sample was PBMCs or T cells enriched from blood (not recorded which). CDR3 protein: CASSERVDQPQHF. The nucleotide sequence reads TGTGCCAGCAGCGAGAGGGTGGATCAGCCCCAGCATTTT.